This record covers a single T cell receptor beta chain. Its target antigen remains unknown. No base quality values were provided; no much bigger clone lies one nucleotide off. This sample stems from a study of T cell repertoires in cytomegalovirus infection (dated by TCRdb to about 2019). Regarding the research as a whole: Donor HLA type was relevant to the analysis, as public TCR beta signatures indicated carriage of CMV infection together with the matching HLA type. What the research found in general, with its limitations: In both this cohort and an independent roughly 330-donor cohort, the cumulative frequency of public TCR beta family members distinguished carriers of CMV infection plus the relevant HLA type. The ex vivo response was dominated by HLA-C-restricted CMV-specific TCR beta clonotypes, which also provided the single most frequent clonotype in two of eight donors.

TCRdb lists the instrument as Illumina HiSeq 1500. The public reads were run again by TCRdb, first through fastp at Q25 and then through MiXCR, and only productive beta chains were kept. Rows with a matching CDR3 protein are joined into one entry that keeps the most common DNA and genes. The sample has 150,000 or so distinct CDR3 sequences on record, 17% of them singletons. Together, the top ten hold under 20% of the sample. Trimming removed 1 base from V and 1 base from J, leaving 11 bases between the germline ends. The CDR1 and CDR2 encoded by the germline V gene are SGHTA and FQGTGA. The CDR3, from cysteine to phenylalanine, totals 16 residues. The retained sequence is limited to the CDR3, 48 bases, with the frame set at the first base.

Material: CD8+ T cells from PBMCs. This sequence was found in a human donor in good health (CMV status not recorded). Some clones in this sample may be carry-over from other donors' samples. The chain is made from TRBV7-3 and TRBJ2-1, with no reliable assignment of the D segment. The encoded CDR3 is CASSLKVVESYNEQFF. The DNA reads TGTGCCAGCAGCTTAAAGGTGGTGGAGTCCTACAATGAGCAGTTCTTC.